A single sample gave rise to the 21 T cell receptor beta chains below, sequenced in a study of blood T cell repertoires in COVID-19. Only in-frame clones appear in the TCRdb table, and some are missing; sequencing was by immunoSEQ multiplex PCR. Of about 300,000 clones listed, approximately 82% are singletons. Sequences were obtained from peripheral blood. The receptor source for this set is a woman aged 45-59 years with acute or convalescent COVID-19.

V and J are TRBV11-2 and TRBJ1-2, with TRBD1 identical over 7 bases. The CDR3 length is 13 residues. From germline, CDR1 is SGHAT and CDR2 FQNNGV. Trimming at V came to 5 bases and at J to 11 bases, leaving 11 bases not matched to a gene. DNA of the CDR3: TGTGCCAGCAGCCTCGACAGGGACTCGGAGTACACCTTC. Its translation is CASSLDRDSEYTF.

The V and J genes are TRBV30 and TRBJ1-5; D possibly corresponds to TRBD1 (6 bases). V gave up 2 bases and J gave up 4 bases, with 12 bases separating them. The CDR3 is 14 amino acids. Per germline, CDR1 GTSNPN and CDR2 SVGIG (reference sequence). CDR3 in DNA: TGTGCCTGGAGTATAAGACAGGAGAATCAGCCCCAGCATTTT. Protein: CAWSIRQENQPQHF. The whole variable domain, filled in from reference TRBV30 and TRBJ1-5, reads SQTIHQWPATLVQPVGSPLSLECTVEGTSNPNLYWYRQAAGRGLQLLFYSVGIGQISSEVPQNLSASRPQDRQFILSSKKLLLSDSGFYLCAWSIRQENQPQHFGDGTRLSIL.

The rearrangement links TRBV10-3 to TRBJ2-7, with 7 bases aligning to TRBD1. CDR3 length equals 14 residues. V was clipped by 6 bases and J by 4 bases; unmatched bases: 9. CDR1 ENHRY and CDR2 SYGVKD come from the germline V gene. Written as DNA, the CDR3 is TGTGCCATCAGCCACGACAGGGATCGATACGAGCAGTACTTC. This gives the protein CAISHDRDRYEQYF.

This clone was seen a handful of times. This sequence joins TRBV9 and TRBJ1-5, with 7 nucleotides matching TRBD1. J gave up 5 bases and V 3 bases, and 8 bases lay outside the gene matches. Germline V gene data show CDR1 as SGDLS and CDR2 as YYNGEE. The length of the CDR3 is 15 residues. CDR3 residues: CASSEWDSPYQPQHF. CDR3 sequence (DNA): TGTGCCAGCAGCGAGTGGGACAGTCCGTATCAGCCCCAGCATTTT.

The rearrangement links TRBV27 to TRBJ1-4; the D gene is possibly TRBD1 (5 bases). Germline loops: CDR1 MNHEY, CDR2 SMNVEV (reference sequence). Trimming cost V 5 bases and J 5 bases, with 9 bases left between them. The CDR3 covers 13 residues. The CDR3 DNA follows: TGTGCCAGCAGTCCTCGACAGAATGAAAAACTGTTTTTT. It yields the protein CASSPRQNEKLFF.

The genes are TRBV2 and TRBJ1-3; weak D call: TRBD1 (6 bases). CDR1 is SNHLY and CDR2 is FYNNEI in the germline V gene. The V end lost 10 bases, the J end lost 2 bases, and 9 bases lay between the germline ends. The length of the CDR3 is 12 residues. For the CDR3, the DNA is TGTGCCACTGAGGGGGCTGGAAACACCATATATTTT. This encodes CATEGAGNTIYF.

The chain recombines TRBV18 with TRBJ1-4; D is ambiguous. This CDR3 comprises 15 residues. V shed 2 bases and J shed 3 bases, with 10 bases lying between them. The germline CDR1 and CDR2 sequences are KGHSH and LQKENI. The CDR3 loop is CASSPGQDANEKLFF. The CDR3 region has the DNA TGTGCCAGCTCACCAGGGCAGGATGCTAATGAAAAACTGTTTTTT.

This rearrangement joins TRBV10-3 to TRBJ2-7; TRBD2 might be the D (6 bases). The CDR3 contains 15 residues. Per the germline V gene, CDR1 is ENHRY and CDR2 is SYGVKD. V was trimmed by 1 base and J by 5 bases, leaving 15 bases between them. CDR3 loop: CAISELRGSTDEQYF. The DNA for the CDR3 is TGTGCCATCAGTGAGTTACGGGGGTCTACGGACGAGCAGTACTTC.

J is TRBJ2-5 and V is TRBV19; 12 nucleotides align to TRBD2. The CDR3 runs 18 residues. CDR1 LNHDA and CDR2 SQIVND come from the germline V gene (reference sequence). V shed 5 bases, J shed 2 bases, and the junction held 12 bases outside the gene matches. CDR3 nucleotides: TGTGCCAGTAGTGCCCATACCAGGACTAGCGGGATTCAAGAGACCCAGTACTTC. Protein: CASSAHTRTSGIQETQYF.

This chain connects TRBV10-3 to TRBJ1-4, with D hard to call. The germline CDR1 and CDR2 sequences are ENHRY and SYGVKD. The CDR3 loop spans 16 amino acids. The V gene lost 11 bases and the J gene lost 2 bases, with 21 bases spanning the gap. CDR3 DNA: TGTGCCTCCCGGGATCAATCTTACCCCACTAATGAAAAACTGTTTTTT. Amino acids: CASRDQSYPTNEKLFF.

V is TRBV6-6 and J is TRBJ1-5; D may be TRBD1 (6 bases). The CDR3 spans 14 residues. CDR1 is MNHNY and CDR2 is SVGAGI in the germline V gene (reference sequence). V was trimmed by 7 bases and J by 8 bases, leaving 18 bases between them. The CDR3 reads CASIWSGGEEPQHF. The CDR3 coding sequence is TGTGCCAGCATATGGTCGGGGGGCGAGGAGCCCCAGCATTTT.

The chain couples TRBV27 to TRBJ2-7; no reliable D call. Germline CDR1 MNHEY, CDR2 SMNVEV (reference sequence). Trimming stripped 4 bases from V and 3 bases from J, with 16 bases between. This CDR3 contains 15 residues. The DNA of the CDR3 is TGTGCCAGCAGTTCGGGTCTAGGTCTACACTACGAGCAGTACTTC. It encodes CASSSGLGLHYEQYF.

The chain employs TRBV9 and TRBJ2-5; 8 positions agree with TRBD1. Germline V gene sequence: CDR1 SGDLS, CDR2 YYNGEE. The trim removed 3 bases at V and 4 bases at J, leaving 14 bases unmatched. The CDR3 extends over 17 amino acids. Here the CDR3 DNA reads TGTGCCAGCAGCGCCCGAGGCGGGCAGGGGGCTGGAGAGACCCAGTACTTC. This encodes CASSARGGQGAGETQYF.

The CDR3 sequence: CASSPLPGQSQETQYF. The CDR3 region has the DNA TGTGCCAGCAGCCCCCTGCCGGGACAGAGCCAAGAGACCCAGTACTTC. The chain joins TRBV7-9 to TRBJ2-5; 7 bases agree with TRBD1. Germline V gene lookup returns CDR1 SEHNR and CDR2 FQNEAQ (reference sequence). Trimming removed 5 bases from V and 1 base from J; junction bases left unmatched: 10. The CDR3 extends over 16 amino acids.

The chain has TRBV5-1 and TRBJ1-1; 9 bases are a match to TRBD1. CDR3 length: 14 amino acids. Germline CDR1 is SGHRS and CDR2 is YFSETQ. V shed 3 bases, J shed 3 bases, and the junction held 3 bases outside the gene matches. The CDR3 is CASSSQGADTEAFF. The DNA for the CDR3 is TGCGCCAGCAGCTCACAGGGGGCGGACACTGAAGCTTTCTTT.

This rearrangement joins TRBV30 to TRBJ2-3; 11 bases align to TRBD1. After removal of 6 bases from V and 4 bases from J, the junction contained 9 bases not matched to a gene. Germline-derived CDR1 and CDR2 are GTSNPN and SVGIG (reference sequence). This CDR3 is built from 15 residues. CDR3 loop: CACRMPGQGADTQYF. The CDR3 region has the DNA TGTGCCTGCCGGATGCCGGGACAGGGGGCAGATACGCAGTATTTT.

The chain couples TRBV18 to TRBJ1-2; 10 bases match TRBD1. The CDR3 loop spans 15 amino acids. V lost 6 bases and J lost 8; bases outside the gene matches: 12. Germline V lookup: CDR1 KGHSH, CDR2 LQKENI. CDR3 in amino acids: CASSPFTDRGVGYTF. The CDR3 nucleotides read TGTGCCAGCTCTCCCTTTACGGACAGGGGGGTAGGCTACACCTTC.

This rearrangement joins TRBV6-5 to TRBJ2-5, with 7 bases matching TRBD2. The CDR3 runs 13 residues. CDR1 is MNHEY, CDR2 SVGAGI, per germline. The V and J ends lost 8 bases and 4 bases, in that order; junction bases with no gene match: 7. The DNA for the CDR3 is TGTGCCAGCCTCCGGGGAGGGAGAGAGACCCAGTACTTC. This codes for CASLRGGRETQYF.

The chain links TRBV5-5 to TRBJ1-2; 9 bases agree with TRBD1. The V gene end was trimmed by 3 bases and the J gene end by 4 bases; junction bases not matched to a gene: 4. CDR3 length: 14 residues. Germline CDR1 is SGHKS and CDR2 is YYEKEE (reference sequence). This CDR3 is CASSSGQGTYGYTF. For the CDR3, the DNA is TGTGCCAGCAGCTCGGGACAGGGTACCTATGGCTACACCTTC.

The sample holds a few counts of this clone. The same CDR3 can be traced to other DNA sequences in this sample. V is TRBV5-1 and J is TRBJ1-2; TRBD1 matches 9 bases. The CDR3 sequence is 13 residues long. Germline loops: CDR1 SGHRS, CDR2 YFSETQ. Unmatched junction bases numbered 0, after V lost 0 bases and J lost 6 bases. CDR3 bases: TGCGCCAGCAGCTTGGGGACAGGGGATGGCTACACCTTC. Translation: CASSLGTGDGYTF.

This clone has more than one count but fewer than ten. The chain has TRBV18 and TRBJ2-1; 7 positions agree with TRBD2. V gave up 5 bases and J gave up 4 bases; unmatched junction bases: 11. Germline V gives CDR1 KGHSH, CDR2 LQKENI. CDR3 size: 16 residues. The CDR3 nucleotides are TGTGCCAGCTCATTAAAAGCGGGACTACGATACAATGAGCAGTTCTTC. It translates to CASSLKAGLRYNEQFF. Full variable domain (missing parts from reference TRBV18 and TRBJ2-1): NAGVMQNPRHLVRRRGQEARLRCSPMKGHSHVYWYRQLPEEGLKFMVYLQKENIIDESGMPKERFSAEFPKEGPSILRIQQVVRGDSAAYFCASSLKAGLRYNEQFFGPGTRLTVL.